This is a list of T cell receptor beta chains from one sample in a study of T cell responses to AZD1222 COVID-19 vaccine. The assay was immunoSEQ multiplex PCR, and TCRdb's table has in-frame clones only and misses some. Here the sample spans around 63,000 clones, over 75% being singletons. The specimen comprised peripheral blood, sampled on day 0 of AZD1222 vaccination. The receptors here all came from an adult in good health. Each CDR3 is given with its conserved first and last residue. Fields, in order: clone size, J gene, V gene, D gene, CDR3 DNA, CDR3 protein. D genes are given only for firm matches. A row's size may be missing; if present it is once, few, many or a size class.

abundance: .; j_gene: TRBJ1-2; v_gene: TRBV29-1; d_gene: TRBD1; CDR3nt: TGCAGCGTCCTCCAGGGGGGCTATGGCTACACCTTC; CDR3aa: CSVLQGGYGYTF
abundance: .; j_gene: TRBJ1-6; v_gene: TRBV19; d_gene: .; CDR3nt: TGTGCCAGTGGGCCACCATCGAGCTCCTATAATTCACCCCTCCACTTT; CDR3aa: CASGPPSSSYNSPLHF
abundance: few; j_gene: TRBJ2-3; v_gene: TRBV5-1; d_gene: TRBD1; CDR3nt: TGCGCCAGCAGCTTGGAAGACAGGGCCGGGGCAGATACGCAGTATTTT; CDR3aa: CASSLEDRAGADTQYF
abundance: many; j_gene: TRBJ1-1; v_gene: TRBV7-9; d_gene: .; CDR3nt: TGTGCCAGCAGCTTACAGATTGGGATGAACACTGAAGCTTTCTTT; CDR3aa: CASSLQIGMNTEAFF
abundance: .; j_gene: TRBJ1-2; v_gene: TRBV6-5; d_gene: .; CDR3nt: TGTGCCAGCAGTCCGGCAGGAGCTAACTATGGCTACACCTTC; CDR3aa: CASSPAGANYGYTF
abundance: .; j_gene: TRBJ2-7; v_gene: TRBV5-6; d_gene: .; CDR3nt: TGTGCCAGCAGCCCCCTCAATGGGGCGCAGTACTTC; CDR3aa: CASSPLNGAQYF
abundance: .; j_gene: TRBJ1-1; v_gene: TRBV27; d_gene: TRBD1; CDR3nt: TGTGCCAGCAATTTTCAGGGGGAGAACACTGAAGCTTTCTTT; CDR3aa: CASNFQGENTEAFF
abundance: .; j_gene: TRBJ1-3; v_gene: TRBV9; d_gene: .; CDR3nt: TGTGCCAGCAGCAAGACAGATTCTGGAAACACCATATATTTT; CDR3aa: CASSKTDSGNTIYF
abundance: .; j_gene: TRBJ1-5; v_gene: TRBV6-5; d_gene: .; CDR3nt: TGTGCCAGCAGTTACGGGGGCAATCAGCCCCAGCATTTT; CDR3aa: CASSYGGNQPQHF
abundance: .; j_gene: TRBJ1-1; v_gene: TRBV5-4; d_gene: .; CDR3nt: TGTGCCAGCAGCTTGGTCGGGGGGCTGCTAACTGAAGCTTTCTTT; CDR3aa: CASSLVGGLLTEAFF
abundance: .; j_gene: TRBJ2-7; v_gene: TRBV15; d_gene: .; CDR3nt: TGTGCCACCTGTCAGGGGTCGGGATACGAGCAGTACTTC; CDR3aa: CATCQGSGYEQYF
abundance: .; j_gene: TRBJ1-2; v_gene: TRBV7-3; d_gene: .; CDR3nt: TGTGCCAGCAGCTTATGGGGGTGGGCCCCCTATGGCTACACCTTC; CDR3aa: CASSLWGWAPYGYTF
abundance: few; j_gene: TRBJ1-3; v_gene: TRBV6-6; d_gene: .; CDR3nt: TGTGCCAGCAGTCCAATCATCGGACGGACCTCTGGAAACACCATATATTTT; CDR3aa: CASSPIIGRTSGNTIYF
abundance: .; j_gene: TRBJ1-6; v_gene: TRBV6-5; d_gene: .; CDR3nt: TGTGCCAGCAAAATTGTGGCCAGTAATTCACCCCTCCACTTT; CDR3aa: CASKIVASNSPLHF
abundance: .; j_gene: TRBJ1-5; v_gene: TRBV6-5; d_gene: TRBD1; CDR3nt: TGTGCCAGCAGTCGAGGGACAGGGAATCAGCCCCAGCATTTT; CDR3aa: CASSRGTGNQPQHF
abundance: .; j_gene: TRBJ1-2; v_gene: TRBV30; d_gene: TRBD1; CDR3nt: TGTGCCTGGAGTATTTCAGGGGGCAGTGGCTACACCTTC; CDR3aa: CAWSISGGSGYTF
abundance: .; j_gene: TRBJ1-2; v_gene: TRBV2; d_gene: TRBD1; CDR3nt: TGTGCTTTTACCCAGGGGGGCAGGGGGCCTAACTATGGCTACACCTTC; CDR3aa: CAFTQGGRGPNYGYTF
abundance: few; j_gene: TRBJ2-3; v_gene: TRBV19; d_gene: TRBD2; CDR3nt: TGTGCCAGTAGTATAGTGGGGCTAGCGGAGAGGGATACGCAGTATTTT; CDR3aa: CASSIVGLAERDTQYF
abundance: .; j_gene: TRBJ2-1; v_gene: TRBV3-1/TRBV3-2; d_gene: TRBD2; CDR3nt: TGTGCCAGCAGCCCTTCAGGACTAGCGGGGTTACAGTTCTTC; CDR3aa: CASSPSGLAGLQFF
abundance: .; j_gene: TRBJ2-7; v_gene: TRBV19; d_gene: TRBD2; CDR3nt: TGTGCCAGTAGTTCAATACTAGCGGGGACCACCTACGAGCAGTACTTC; CDR3aa: CASSSILAGTTYEQYF
abundance: .; j_gene: TRBJ1-2; v_gene: TRBV19; d_gene: .; CDR3nt: TGTGCCAGTAGTACGACCGGGTCCTTTAAACATGGCTACACCTTC; CDR3aa: CASSTTGSFKHGYTF
abundance: .; j_gene: TRBJ2-1; v_gene: TRBV21-1; d_gene: .; CDR3nt: TGTGCCAGCAGCAAAGGAGGACTTATCTCGGATGAGCAGTTCTTC; CDR3aa: CASSKGGLISDEQFF
abundance: .; j_gene: TRBJ1-4; v_gene: TRBV5-1; d_gene: .; CDR3nt: TGCGCCAGCAGGGTAGGGGTTTTGGCTAATGAAAAACTGTTTTTT; CDR3aa: CASRVGVLANEKLFF
abundance: .; j_gene: TRBJ1-2; v_gene: TRBV10-3; d_gene: .; CDR3nt: TGTGCCATCAGTGAGTCGAATACAGATGGCTACACCTTC; CDR3aa: CAISESNTDGYTF
abundance: .; j_gene: TRBJ1-1; v_gene: TRBV5-4; d_gene: .; CDR3nt: TGTGCCAGCAGCTCCGAAATGAACACTGAAGCTTTCTTT; CDR3aa: CASSSEMNTEAFF
abundance: .; j_gene: TRBJ2-5; v_gene: TRBV4-1; d_gene: .; CDR3nt: TGCGCCAGCAGCCAAGATAGCCTCGTGGGCATAGAGACCCAGTACTTC; CDR3aa: CASSQDSLVGIETQYF
abundance: once; j_gene: TRBJ2-2; v_gene: TRBV19; d_gene: TRBD1; CDR3nt: TGTGCCAGTAGTACCGGGACAGGGGGCGCGAACACCGGGGAGCTGTTTTTT; CDR3aa: CASSTGTGGANTGELFF
abundance: .; j_gene: TRBJ1-6; v_gene: TRBV5-1; d_gene: TRBD1; CDR3nt: TGCGCCAGCAGCTCGGACAGGCGTTCTAATTCACCCCTCCACTTT; CDR3aa: CASSSDRRSNSPLHF
abundance: .; j_gene: TRBJ2-5; v_gene: TRBV19; d_gene: .; CDR3nt: TGTGCCAGTAGTACCTCCAATCGAAAGACCCAGTACTTC; CDR3aa: CASSTSNRKTQYF
abundance: .; j_gene: TRBJ2-3; v_gene: TRBV19; d_gene: .; CDR3nt: TGTGCCAGTGGGTGGGGGGACCGGGCCACAGATACGCAGTATTTT; CDR3aa: CASGWGDRATDTQYF
abundance: .; j_gene: TRBJ2-7; v_gene: TRBV6-6; d_gene: .; CDR3nt: TGTGCCAGCAACCCGTTCGCTCAGTACGAGCAGTACTTC; CDR3aa: CASNPFAQYEQYF
abundance: .; j_gene: TRBJ2-1; v_gene: TRBV25-1; d_gene: .; CDR3nt: TGTGCCAGCAGTGATCTTGTGGGTGCAGGTTACAATGAGCAGTTCTTC; CDR3aa: CASSDLVGAGYNEQFF
abundance: .; j_gene: TRBJ2-3; v_gene: TRBV11-2; d_gene: TRBD2; CDR3nt: TGTGCCAGCAGCTTAGGACTAGCGGGGGGGCGAAGCACAGATACGCAGTATTTT; CDR3aa: CASSLGLAGGRSTDTQYF
abundance: .; j_gene: TRBJ2-2; v_gene: TRBV9; d_gene: .; CDR3nt: TGTGCCAGCAGCGTAGCGGGGGGCAACACCGGGGAGCTGTTTTTT; CDR3aa: CASSVAGGNTGELFF
abundance: .; j_gene: TRBJ1-2; v_gene: TRBV18; d_gene: .; CDR3nt: TGTGCCAGCTCACCTAGGGATAGGAATGGCTACACCTTC; CDR3aa: CASSPRDRNGYTF
abundance: .; j_gene: TRBJ2-1; v_gene: TRBV5-1; d_gene: TRBD2; CDR3nt: TGCGCCAGCAGCGGATGGACTAGCGGGGGGGCTTCCTACAATGAGCAGTTCTTC; CDR3aa: CASSGWTSGGASYNEQFF
abundance: .; j_gene: TRBJ2-1; v_gene: TRBV2; d_gene: .; CDR3nt: TGTGCCAGCAGTGGAACCGGGCCTGAGTTCTTC; CDR3aa: CASSGTGPEFF
abundance: .; j_gene: TRBJ1-2; v_gene: TRBV6-5; d_gene: .; CDR3nt: TGTGCCAGCAGTTACGGAGTGACAGGCTTTTATGGCTACACCTTC; CDR3aa: CASSYGVTGFYGYTF
abundance: .; j_gene: TRBJ2-1; v_gene: TRBV6-2/TRBV6-3; d_gene: TRBD1; CDR3nt: TGTGCCAGCAGTCCCTCGGGGTCCCAGGGGGATGAGCAGTTCTTC; CDR3aa: CASSPSGSQGDEQFF
abundance: .; j_gene: TRBJ1-5; v_gene: TRBV18; d_gene: .; CDR3nt: TGTGCCAGCTCACCACGCGGGGGGGGCATAGATCAGCCCCAGCATTTT; CDR3aa: CASSPRGGGIDQPQHF
abundance: .; j_gene: TRBJ2-3; v_gene: TRBV5-4; d_gene: .; CDR3nt: TGTGCCAGCAGCTTGATCGTGCACGGGGATACGCAGTATTTT; CDR3aa: CASSLIVHGDTQYF